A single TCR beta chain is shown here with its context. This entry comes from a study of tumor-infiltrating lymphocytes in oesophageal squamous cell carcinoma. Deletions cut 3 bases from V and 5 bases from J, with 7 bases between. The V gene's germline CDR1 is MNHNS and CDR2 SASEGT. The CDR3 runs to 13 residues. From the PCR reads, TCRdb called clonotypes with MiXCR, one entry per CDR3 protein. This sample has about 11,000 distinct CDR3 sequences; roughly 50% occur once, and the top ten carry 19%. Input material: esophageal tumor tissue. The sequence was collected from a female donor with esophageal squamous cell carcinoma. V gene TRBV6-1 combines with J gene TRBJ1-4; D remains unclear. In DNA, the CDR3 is TGTGCCAGCAGTGAGACTAACAATGAAAAACTGTTTTTT. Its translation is CASSETNNEKLFF.